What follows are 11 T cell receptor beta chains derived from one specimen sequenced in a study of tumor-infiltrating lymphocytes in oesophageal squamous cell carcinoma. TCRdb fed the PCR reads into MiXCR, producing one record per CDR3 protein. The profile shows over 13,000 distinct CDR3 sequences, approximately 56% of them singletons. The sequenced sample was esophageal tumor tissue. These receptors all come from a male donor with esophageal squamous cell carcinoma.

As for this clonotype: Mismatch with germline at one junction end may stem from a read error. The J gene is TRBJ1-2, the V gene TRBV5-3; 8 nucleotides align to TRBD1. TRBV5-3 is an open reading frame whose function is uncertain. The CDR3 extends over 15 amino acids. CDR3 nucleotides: TGTGCCAGCAGCTCGGGCTTCGGACAGGGATCTGGCTACACCTTC. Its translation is CASSSGFGQGSGYTF.

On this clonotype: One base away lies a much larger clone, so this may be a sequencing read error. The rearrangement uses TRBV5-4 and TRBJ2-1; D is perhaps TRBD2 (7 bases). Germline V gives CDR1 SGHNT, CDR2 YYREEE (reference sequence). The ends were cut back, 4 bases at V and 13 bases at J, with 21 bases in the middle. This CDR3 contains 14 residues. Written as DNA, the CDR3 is TGTGCCAGCAGCCATGGGTGGGGGCGGGAGACCCAGTTCTTC. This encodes CASSHGWGRETQFF.

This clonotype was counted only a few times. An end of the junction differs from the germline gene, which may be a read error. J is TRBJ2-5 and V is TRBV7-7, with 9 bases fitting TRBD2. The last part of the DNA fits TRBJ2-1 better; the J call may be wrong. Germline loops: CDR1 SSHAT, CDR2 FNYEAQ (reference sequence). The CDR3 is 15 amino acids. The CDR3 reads CASSPSSGNRGEQFF. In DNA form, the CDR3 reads TGTGCTAGCAGCCCCTCTAGCGGGAATAGGGGTGAGCAGTTCTTC.

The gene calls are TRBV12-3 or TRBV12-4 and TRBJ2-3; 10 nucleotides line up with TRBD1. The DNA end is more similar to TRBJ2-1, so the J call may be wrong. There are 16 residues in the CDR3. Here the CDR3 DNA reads TGTGCCAGCAGTCTACAGACAGGGGGCGCTTGGAATGAGCAGTTCTTC. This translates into CASSLQTGGAWNEQFF.

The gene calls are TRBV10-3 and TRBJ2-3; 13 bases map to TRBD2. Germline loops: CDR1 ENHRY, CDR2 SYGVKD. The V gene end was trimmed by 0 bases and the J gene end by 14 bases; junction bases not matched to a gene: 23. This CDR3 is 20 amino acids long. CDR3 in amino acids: CAISESGYGTSGKNTGELYF. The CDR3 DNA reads TGTGCCATCAGTGAGTCAGGGTACGGGACTAGCGGGAAGAACACCGGGGAGCTGTATTTT.

CDR3: CASSLGPPLAGAHNEQFF. CDR3 coding DNA: TGTGCCAGCAGCTTAGGCCCCCCACTAGCGGGAGCCCACAATGAGCAGTTCTTC. This chain uses TRBV7-9 with TRBJ2-1; 11 bases align to TRBD2. The CDR3 contains 18 residues. Trimming took 1 base from V and 5 from J; bases not matched to a gene: 10. Per the germline V gene, CDR1 is SEHNR and CDR2 is FQNEAQ (reference sequence).

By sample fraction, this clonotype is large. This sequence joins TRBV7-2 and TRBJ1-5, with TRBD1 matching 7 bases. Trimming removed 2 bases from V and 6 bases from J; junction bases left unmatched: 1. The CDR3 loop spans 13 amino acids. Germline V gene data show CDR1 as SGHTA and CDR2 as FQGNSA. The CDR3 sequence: CASSLQGGQPQHF. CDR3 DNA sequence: TGTGCCAGCAGCTTACAGGGGGGTCAGCCCCAGCATTTT.

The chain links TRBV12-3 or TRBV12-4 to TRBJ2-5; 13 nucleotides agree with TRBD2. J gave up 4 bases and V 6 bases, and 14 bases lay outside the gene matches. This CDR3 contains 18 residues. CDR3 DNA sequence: TGTGCCAGCAGCTCCCCGGGGGGACTAGCGGGACTTGGAGAGACCCAGTACTTC. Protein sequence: CASSSPGGLAGLGETQYF.

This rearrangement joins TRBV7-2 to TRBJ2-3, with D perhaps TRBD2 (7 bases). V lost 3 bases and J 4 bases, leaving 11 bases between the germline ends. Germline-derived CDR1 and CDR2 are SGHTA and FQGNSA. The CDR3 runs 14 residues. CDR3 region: CASSFAGAADTQYF. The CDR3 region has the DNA TGTGCCAGCAGCTTTGCGGGGGCGGCAGATACGCAGTATTTT.

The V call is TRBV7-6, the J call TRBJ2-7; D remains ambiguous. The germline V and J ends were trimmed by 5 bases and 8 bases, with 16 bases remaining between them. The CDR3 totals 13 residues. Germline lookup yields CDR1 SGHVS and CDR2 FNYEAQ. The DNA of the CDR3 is TGTGCCAGCAGCCCCCCTATAGCACAAAAGCAGTACTTC. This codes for CASSPPIAQKQYF.

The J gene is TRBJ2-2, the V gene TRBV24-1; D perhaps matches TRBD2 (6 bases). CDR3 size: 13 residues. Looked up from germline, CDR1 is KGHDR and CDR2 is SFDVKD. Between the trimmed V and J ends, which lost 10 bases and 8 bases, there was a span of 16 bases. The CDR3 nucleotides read TGTGCCACGGAGGGAAGGGGCGGAGGGGAGCTGTTTTTT. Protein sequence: CATEGRGGGELFF.